The text below deals with one T cell receptor beta chain. As yet, its antigen is unknown. The source of the sample is a study of OX40 agonist ivuxolimab in advanced cancers. Looking at the study overall: 30% to 40% of patients had received prior checkpoint inhibitor therapy.

Broader study findings: The CD4+ and CD8+ T cells in the blood had expanded clonally by week 6 at 0.1 to 3.0 mg/kg.

The CDR3 is 15 amino acids. Germline trimming cut 5 bases from V and 3 bases from J; bases unmatched to any gene: 4. Germline V gives CDR1 MNHEY, CDR2 SVGAGI. The investigators sampled blood at baseline, at cycle 4 day 1, and at cycle 7 day 1. Sequencing was performed with immunoSEQ multiplex PCR; in TCRdb, only in-frame clones are kept and a portion is missing. The profile shows more than 10,000 clones, around nine tenths of them singletons. Sequenced here: CD4+ or CD8+ T cells sorted from blood, sampled in a trial of the OX40 agonist ivuxolimab. This chain joins TRBV6-5 and TRBJ2-7, with 13 bases aligning to TRBD2. The clonotype was recovered from an adult with an advanced solid tumor such as melanoma, head and neck, liver or kidney cancer. The CDR3 sequence is CASSAGTSGNYEQYF. The CDR3 DNA is TGTGCCAGCAGTGCCGGGACTAGCGGGAACTACGAGCAGTACTTC.